This entry is about one TCR beta chain. Version v3.0 of the immunoSEQ assay ran at survey level. Libraries were prepared by immunoSEQ multiplex PCR; TCRdb keeps only in-frame clonotypes and omits some of them. In the table there are more than 20,000 clones, about 86% of which are singletons. The sample originates from a study of long-term antiretroviral therapy in people with HIV. The source is a woman aged 25-40 years with HIV. Sample: unsorted PBMCs, taken 1.9 years after starting antiretroviral therapy.

CDR3 coding DNA: TGTGCCTGGAGTGTAGTTCCAGGCGCTTTCTTT. Translation gives CAWSVVPGAFF. The chain carries TRBV30 and TRBJ1-1, with D hard to call. The germline gives CDR1 GTSNPN, CDR2 SVGIG (reference sequence). V was pared by 0 bases and J by 11 bases, with 10 bases between. This CDR3 is built from 11 residues.